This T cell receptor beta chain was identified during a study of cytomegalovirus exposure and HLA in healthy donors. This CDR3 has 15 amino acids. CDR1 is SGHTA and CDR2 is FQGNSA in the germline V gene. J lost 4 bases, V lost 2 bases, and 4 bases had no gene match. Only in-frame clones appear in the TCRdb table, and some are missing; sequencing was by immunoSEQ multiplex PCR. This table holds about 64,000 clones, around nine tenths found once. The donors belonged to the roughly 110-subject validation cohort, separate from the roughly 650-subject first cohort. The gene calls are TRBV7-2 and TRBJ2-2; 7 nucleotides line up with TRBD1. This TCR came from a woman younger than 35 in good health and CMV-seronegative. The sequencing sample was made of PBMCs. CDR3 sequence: CASSLSGGSTGELFF. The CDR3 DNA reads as TGTGCCAGCAGCTTATCAGGGGGAAGCACCGGGGAGCTGTTTTTT.